A selection of T cell receptor beta chains follows, all from one sample in a study of T cell responses to AZD1222 COVID-19 vaccine. Some clones are missing from TCRdb's copy, which holds only in-frame ones; the method was immunoSEQ multiplex PCR. The table has over 100,000 clones, 86% seen once. This specimen consisted of peripheral blood, obtained on day 0 of AZD1222 vaccination. These receptors were taken from an adult in good health. Each CDR3 is given with its conserved first and last residue. Clone size is shown for a subset of rows, as once, few, many or a class of expanded clone.

- TRBJ1-6 TRBV19 CASSYTGQDRNSPLHF
- TRBJ2-3 TRBV3-1/TRBV3-2 CASSQREDTQYF
- TRBJ1-5 TRBV19 CATGPAGNQPQHF
- TRBJ1-1 TRBV5-1 CASSSGTGAGNTEAFF
few TRBJ2-7 TRBV27 CASSLDYSYEQYF
- TRBJ1-2 TRBV6-2/TRBV6-3 CASSYPGSYYGYTF
- TRBJ1-2 TRBV10-3 CAISESAQTARAGYTF
few TRBJ2-7 TRBV7-2 CASSPPGAGGSRSYF
- TRBJ1-5 TRBV6-2/TRBV6-3 CASSYQGPPRVYQPQHF
- TRBJ2-7 TRBV19 CASSLRQGHEQYF
- TRBJ1-2 TRBV7-5 CVRSFFPYGYTF
- TRBJ1-3 TRBV6-6 CASSYGTLSGNTIYF
- TRBJ2-3 TRBV30 CAWSVGGPDTQYF
- TRBJ2-2 TRBV5-1 CASSTTSANTGELFF
- TRBJ2-5 TRBV28 CASSPSAAGTQYF
- TRBJ1-4 TRBV2 CASRGTGGLNEKLFF
- TRBJ1-1 TRBV5-5 CASSLVHSMNTEAFF
- TRBJ1-4 TRBV3-1/TRBV3-2 CASSHSTATNEKLFF
- TRBJ1-2 TRBV15 CATSRDQGPAIYGYTF
few TRBJ2-3 TRBV7-9 CASSQNQGNTQYF
- TRBJ1-2 TRBV19 CASSITGTANYGYTF
once TRBJ1-2 TRBV20-1 CSASSTGGGYGYTF
few TRBJ2-5 TRBV29-1 CSAGGGSQETQYF
- TRBJ2-1 TRBV7-9 CASSSSFYTSSYNEQFF
- TRBJ1-1 TRBV3-1/TRBV3-2 CASSQGARRGVFDAEAFF
- TRBJ2-4 TRBV11-3 CASSSARAGDIQYF
- TRBJ2-1 TRBV7-9 CASSTIYNEQFF
few TRBJ2-1 TRBV6-6 CASSRPYNEQFF
few TRBJ1-1 TRBV28 CASSPTLRNTEAFF
- TRBJ2-7 TRBV28 CASSSRLVLHEQYF
- TRBJ1-1 TRBV6-5 CASRRTGGDTEAFF
- TRBJ2-7 TRBV5-1 CASSLDGTDLYEQYF
- TRBJ1-5 TRBV19 CASSTGTASNQPQHF
- TRBJ2-5 TRBV7-3 CASSLQETQYF
once TRBJ2-1 TRBV2 CAGAGHGTSNNEQFF
once TRBJ1-6 TRBV6-2/TRBV6-3 CASSPDRGEFFPSYNSPLHF
- TRBJ1-1 TRBV19 CASSRNTEAFF
- TRBJ2-2 TRBV6-6 CASSSNTGELFF
once TRBJ1-5 TRBV2 CASSEEQGYQPQHF
- TRBJ1-5 TRBV5-1 CASSLAGGGQPQHF
- TRBJ1-1 TRBV7-2 CASSVQLRTEAFF
few TRBJ2-7 TRBV19 CASSIRGGHEQYF
- TRBJ2-1 TRBV12-3/TRBV12-4 CASSPANEQFF
few TRBJ2-3 TRBV7-7 CASSLRLSPPDTQYF
- TRBJ2-7 TRBV12-5 CASGLAKSGTSGEVREQYF
- TRBJ1-6 TRBV30 CAWSAQRLYSYNSPLHF
- TRBJ1-2 TRBV6-2/TRBV6-3 CASSYSQGYGYTF
- TRBJ2-1 TRBV21-1 CASSKSDSNEQFF
- TRBJ2-3 TRBV13 CASSSGLAGASTDTQYF
- TRBJ2-7 TRBV7-9 CASLRDLGNEQYF
- TRBJ1-2 TRBV5-1 CASSFAGAREGYTF
- TRBJ2-2 TRBV4-1 CASSQDVDTANTGELFF
- TRBJ1-5 TRBV10-3 CAISEEQGRDQPQHF
- TRBJ2-1 TRBV5-1 CASSPRSGFSYNEQFF
- TRBJ1-2 TRBV12-3/TRBV12-4 CASSLRYGYTF